This TCR beta chain was documented in a study of tumor and adjacent non-tumor tissue in lung cancer. Study-wide findings and caveats: TCR diversity was significantly greater in tumor than normal lung tissue.

This clonotype was counted between two and nine times. Its specificity is unknown. Germline V gives CDR1 SGHTA, CDR2 FQGTGA. The CDR3 has 16 amino acids. The junction had 8 bases not matched to a gene; V was cut back by 4 bases and J by 3 bases. This sample's RNA came from whole unsorted tissue. Distant lung tissue was collected more than 3 cm away from the tumor edge. Newly diagnosed lung cancer patients had thoracic surgery in China, August–November 2014, without prior chemotherapy. Three rounds of nested PCR, following a modified ARM-PCR protocol, produced the TCRbeta library. TCRdb fed the multiplex PCR reads into MiXCR, producing one record per CDR3 protein. The sample yields about 60,000 distinct CDR3 sequences, around 61% seen once.

The specimen sequenced was distant non-tumor lung tissue. The chain employs TRBV7-3 and TRBJ2-2, with 7 bases identical to TRBD1. The TCR comes from a man in his sixties or seventies with non-small cell lung cancer. CDR3 in amino acids: CASSSYRGADTGELFF. CDR3 in DNA: TGTGCCAGCAGCTCTTACAGGGGTGCGGACACCGGGGAGCTGTTTTTT.